This paragraph reports one T cell receptor beta chain. Its specificity is not known. The sample is drawn from a study of cytomegalovirus exposure and HLA in healthy donors. CDR3 length equals 13 residues. Per germline, CDR1 GTSNPN and CDR2 SVGIG (reference sequence). V lost 1 base, J lost 5 bases, and 11 bases lay in between. TCRdb's table, derived via immunoSEQ multiplex PCR, lists solely in-frame clones and lacks some. This repertoire shows approximately 150,000 clones, roughly 89% found once; its top ten account for more than 1.3%. Study observations and caveats: First-cohort TCR clusters were later found to tend to co-occur in the approximately 120 validation repertoires.

The sequenced material came from PBMCs. The TCR originated in a woman under 40 in good health and CMV-seronegative. J is TRBJ2-5 and V is TRBV30; D may be TRBD1 (6 bases). The CDR3 DNA reads as TGTGCCTGGAGTGCCCAGGGGATTGAGACCCAGTACTTC. The encoded protein is CAWSAQGIETQYF.